Reported below is one T cell receptor beta chain. What it binds is unknown. This sample was included in a study of a mutant IDH1 vaccine in newly diagnosed glioma. This CDR3 region has 15 residues. Germline assignment: CDR1 LGHNT and CDR2 FRNRAP. Deletions cut 6 bases from V and 6 bases from J, with 17 bases between. TCRdb's table, derived via immunoSEQ multiplex PCR, lists solely in-frame clones and lacks some. The profile shows tens of thousands of clones, over 80% of them singletons. Time point of the sample: week 47, end of study. Each vaccine dose was 300 ug of mutant IDH1 20-mer peptide, with topical imiquimod.

Sequenced material: PBMCs, taken from a glioma patient whose treatment included an IDH1 peptide vaccine. J is TRBJ2-2 and V is TRBV12-5, with D possibly being TRBD1 (7 bases). The TCR comes from a young man with glioma. CDR3 protein: CASGPSRGTPGELFF. The DNA of the CDR3 is TGTGCTAGTGGGCCCAGCAGGGGGACTCCCGGGGAGCTGTTTTTT.